This T cell receptor beta chain was recovered during a study of blood T cell repertoires in COVID-19. As for the study in general: Italy, Spain and the United States were the sources of the convalescent and acute COVID-19 samples. The cDNA or gDNA used as material had been derived from T cells, B-cell-depleted T cells, or PBMCs.

Seattle patients were enrolled while actively infected and followed longitudinally. V lost 6 bases and J 4 bases, leaving 13 bases between the germline ends. This CDR3 has 15 amino acids. Germline lookup yields CDR1 MNHEY and CDR2 SVGAGI. Authors' analysis steps: Estimation of nucleated cell counts was performed using reference gene primer amplification. Assay used: immunoSEQ multiplex PCR; TCRdb lists only in-frame clones, some missing. Clonal size and the V and J genes are those of that table, whereas D and trimming came from the DNA. Seen here are 350,000 to 400,000 clones, 80% to 90% observed once, and the top ten hold around 7.5%.

The sequence came from a woman aged 55-70 years with COVID-19, enrolled during active disease. V is TRBV6-5 and J is TRBJ2-6, with D perhaps matching TRBD2 (7 bases). The sequenced sample consisted of peripheral blood. CDR3 residues: CASSPQGGGANVLTF. The CDR3 nucleotides are TGTGCCAGCAGCCCACAGGGAGGGGGGGCCAACGTCCTGACTTTC.